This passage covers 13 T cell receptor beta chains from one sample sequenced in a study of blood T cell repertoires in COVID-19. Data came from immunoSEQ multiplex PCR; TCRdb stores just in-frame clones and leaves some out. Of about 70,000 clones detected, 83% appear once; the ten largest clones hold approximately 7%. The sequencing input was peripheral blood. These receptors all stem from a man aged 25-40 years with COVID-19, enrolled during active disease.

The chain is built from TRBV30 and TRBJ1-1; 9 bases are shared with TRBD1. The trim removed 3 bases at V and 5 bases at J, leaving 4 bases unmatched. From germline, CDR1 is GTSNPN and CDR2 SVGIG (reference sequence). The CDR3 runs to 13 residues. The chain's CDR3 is CAWRGQGGTEAFF. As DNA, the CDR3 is TGTGCCTGGAGGGGACAGGGCGGGACTGAAGCTTTCTTT.

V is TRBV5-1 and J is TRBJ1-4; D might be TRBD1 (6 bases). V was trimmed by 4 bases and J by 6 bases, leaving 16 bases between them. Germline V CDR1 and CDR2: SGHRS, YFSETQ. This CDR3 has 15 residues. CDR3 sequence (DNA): TGCGCCAGCAGCCCAATGCCAGGGGTTGATGAAAAACTGTTTTTT. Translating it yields CASSPMPGVDEKLFF. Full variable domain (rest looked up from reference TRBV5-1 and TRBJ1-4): KAGVTQTPRYLIKTRGQQVTLSCSPISGHRSVSWYQQTPGQGLQFLFEYFSETQRNKGNFPGRFSGRQFSNSRSEMNVSTLELGDSALYLCASSPMPGVDEKLFFGSGTQLSVL.

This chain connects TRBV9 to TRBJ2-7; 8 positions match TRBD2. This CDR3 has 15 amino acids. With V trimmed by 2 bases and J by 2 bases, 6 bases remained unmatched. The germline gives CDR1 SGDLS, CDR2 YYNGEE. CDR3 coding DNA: TGTGCCAGCAGCGTCGGAACTAGCGGACCCTACGAGCAGTACTTC. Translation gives CASSVGTSGPYEQYF.

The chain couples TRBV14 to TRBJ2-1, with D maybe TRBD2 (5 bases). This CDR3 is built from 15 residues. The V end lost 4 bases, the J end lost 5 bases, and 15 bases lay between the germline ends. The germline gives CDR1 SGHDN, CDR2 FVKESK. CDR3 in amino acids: CASSLLAIRDNEQFF. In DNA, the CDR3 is TGTGCCAGCAGCCTATTAGCGATAAGGGACAATGAGCAGTTCTTC. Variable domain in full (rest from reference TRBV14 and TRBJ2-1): EAGVTQFPSHSVIEKGQTVTLRCDPISGHDNLYWYRRVMGKEIKFLLHFVKESKQDESGMPNNRFLAERTGGTYSTLKVQPAELEDSGVYFCASSLLAIRDNEQFFGPGTRLTVL.

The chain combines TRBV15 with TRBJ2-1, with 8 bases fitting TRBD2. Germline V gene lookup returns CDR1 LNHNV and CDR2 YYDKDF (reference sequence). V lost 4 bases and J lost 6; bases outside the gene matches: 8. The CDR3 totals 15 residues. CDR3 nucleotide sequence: TGTGCCACCAGCATCCCGGGACTAGGTCTCAATGAGCAGTTCTTC. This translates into CATSIPGLGLNEQFF.

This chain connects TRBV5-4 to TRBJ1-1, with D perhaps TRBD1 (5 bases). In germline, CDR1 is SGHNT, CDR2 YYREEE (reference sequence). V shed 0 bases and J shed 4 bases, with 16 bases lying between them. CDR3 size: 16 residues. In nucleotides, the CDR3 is TGTGCCAGCAGCTTGGCCGCCCAGGGCCCGAGCACTGAAGCTTTCTTT. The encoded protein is CASSLAAQGPSTEAFF.

CDR3 sequence: CASSRLAGARDEQFF. The CDR3 DNA reads as TGTGCCAGTAGTCGACTAGCGGGAGCTCGCGATGAGCAGTTCTTC. The chain has TRBV19 and TRBJ2-1, with 12 bases identical to TRBD2. This CDR3 has 15 amino acids. The V segment lost 5 bases and the J segment 8 bases; nucleotides outside the gene matches: 7. Looked up from germline, CDR1 is LNHDA and CDR2 is SQIVND (reference sequence).

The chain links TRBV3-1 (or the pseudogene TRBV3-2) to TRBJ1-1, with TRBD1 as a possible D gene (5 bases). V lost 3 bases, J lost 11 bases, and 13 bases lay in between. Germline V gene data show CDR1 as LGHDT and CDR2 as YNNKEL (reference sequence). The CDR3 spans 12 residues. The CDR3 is CASSQSTHRAFF. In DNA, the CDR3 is TGTGCCAGCAGCCAGTCGACCCACAGGGCTTTCTTT.

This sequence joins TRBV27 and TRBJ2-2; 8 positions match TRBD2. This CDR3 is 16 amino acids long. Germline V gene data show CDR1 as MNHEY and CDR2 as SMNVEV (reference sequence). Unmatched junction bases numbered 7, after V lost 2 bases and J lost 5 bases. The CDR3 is CASSLKGGRLTGELFF. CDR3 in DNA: TGTGCCAGCAGTTTAAAGGGCGGGAGGCTTACCGGGGAGCTGTTTTTT.

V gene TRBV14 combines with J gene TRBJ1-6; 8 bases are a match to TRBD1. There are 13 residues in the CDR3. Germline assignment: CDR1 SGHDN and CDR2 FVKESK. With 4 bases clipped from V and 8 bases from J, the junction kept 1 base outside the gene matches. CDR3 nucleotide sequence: TGTGCCAGCAGCCTGGACAGGGATTCACCCCTCCACTTT. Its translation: CASSLDRDSPLHF.

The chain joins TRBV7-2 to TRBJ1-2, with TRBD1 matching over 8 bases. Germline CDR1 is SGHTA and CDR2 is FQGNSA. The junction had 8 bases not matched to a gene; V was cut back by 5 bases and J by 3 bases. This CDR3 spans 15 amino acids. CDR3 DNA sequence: TGTGCCAGCAGCCAGGGGGCAGGGGTCTACTATGGCTACACCTTC. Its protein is CASSQGAGVYYGYTF.

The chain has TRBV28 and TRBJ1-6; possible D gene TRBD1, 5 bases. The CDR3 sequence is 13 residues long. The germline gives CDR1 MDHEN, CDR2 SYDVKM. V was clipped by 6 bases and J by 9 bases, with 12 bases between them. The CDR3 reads CASRGIRVSPLHF. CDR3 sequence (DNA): TGTGCCAGCAGGGGCATCAGGGTTTCACCCCTCCACTTT.

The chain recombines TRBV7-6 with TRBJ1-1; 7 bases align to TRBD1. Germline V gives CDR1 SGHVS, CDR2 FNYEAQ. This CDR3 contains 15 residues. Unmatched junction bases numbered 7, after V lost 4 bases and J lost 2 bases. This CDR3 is CASSSRQGPNTEAFF. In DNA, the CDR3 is TGTGCCAGCAGCTCCCGACAGGGCCCCAACACTGAAGCTTTCTTT.